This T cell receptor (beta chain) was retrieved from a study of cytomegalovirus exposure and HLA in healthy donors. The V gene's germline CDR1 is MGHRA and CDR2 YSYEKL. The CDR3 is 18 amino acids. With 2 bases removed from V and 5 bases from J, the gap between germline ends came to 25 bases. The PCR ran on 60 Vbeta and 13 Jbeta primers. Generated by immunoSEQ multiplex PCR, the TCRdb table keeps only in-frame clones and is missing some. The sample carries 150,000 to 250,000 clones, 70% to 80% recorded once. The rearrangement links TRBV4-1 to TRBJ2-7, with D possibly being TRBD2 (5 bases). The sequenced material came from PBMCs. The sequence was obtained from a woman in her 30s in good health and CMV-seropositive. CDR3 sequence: CASSQLASPGYYAHEQYF. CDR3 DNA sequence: TGCGCCAGCAGCCAATTGGCCTCCCCGGGATACTATGCCCACGAGCAGTACTTC.